This entry describes one TCR beta chain. Which antigen it targets is not known. Per-base qualities were not stored, and no clone one base away is much larger. The collaborating institutions used their own protocols to collect whole blood in K2EDTA tubes. For TCRbeta analysis, collaborators shipped samples in one of three forms: frozen whole blood, isolated PBMCs, or DNA extracted from either of those sample types. The data were obtained in a study of blood T cell repertoires in COVID-19 (dated by TCRdb to the early 2020s). About the investigation overall: The collaborator samples originated in the United States, Italy and Spain and spanned the acute and convalescent phases of COVID-19. The prospective study material was composed of cDNA or gDNA derived from T cells, B-cell-depleted T cells, or PBMCs. Subjects who had been exposed to COVID-19, were actively infected with it, or had recovered from it provided the deeply sampled blood TCRbeta repertoires that made up the dataset. The repertoires were released in a freely available public database meant as a resource for research on the immune response to SARS-CoV-2. Samples came from the ongoing ImmuneRACE study (first 160 participants) plus 1,254 subjects from 6 global collaborators. A de-identified subject ID, COVID-19 status, age in years and sex were almost always included in the sample metadata. Where available, HLA class I and class II types were taken from metadata supplied by the sample provider and were not determined by assay-based typing. Study-wide findings and limitations: How much clinical and demographic metadata was included differed by source and by participant, and the metadata was provided uncurated.

Taken from cysteine to phenylalanine, the CDR3 has 16 residues. Only the CDR3 DNA is retained, 48 bases long and in frame from the first base. V loses 3 bases at its end and J loses 3 bases; junction bases beyond the gene matches: 6. CDR1 MNHNS and CDR2 SASEGT are derived from the germline V gene. TCRbeta CDR3 regions were amplified from genomic DNA by means of the immunoSEQ Assay, a bias-controlled multiplex PCR. Regarding the original processing steps: Nucleated cell counts per sample were estimated from amplification of reference gene primers within the assay. Sequence reads were collapsed and filtered to measure the absolute abundance of every unique TCRbeta CDR3 rearrangement. For each sample, productive Simpson clonality was calculated by taking the square root of Simpson's diversity index across productive rearrangements. Drawn from immuneACCESS, this table holds only the in-frame rearrangements with V and J called that TCRdb kept. Clones are partly lost; checked studies trace under half to an unresolved V gene and leave the rest unexplained. For V, J and clone size, that table is used; D and trimming come from the DNA. The sample table contains some 66,000 clones; only one count was recorded for approximately 80% of them. The ten largest account for roughly half of the sample.

The sequence links TRBV6-1 to TRBJ1-5, and 9 junctional nucleotides match TRBD1. The source is a woman aged 80 or older with acute or convalescent COVID-19. The sequenced material came from peripheral blood. This receptor has the CDR3 CASSDIQGAFNQPQHF. The sequenced DNA: TGTGCCAGCAGTGATATACAGGGGGCTTTCAATCAGCCCCAGCATTTT.